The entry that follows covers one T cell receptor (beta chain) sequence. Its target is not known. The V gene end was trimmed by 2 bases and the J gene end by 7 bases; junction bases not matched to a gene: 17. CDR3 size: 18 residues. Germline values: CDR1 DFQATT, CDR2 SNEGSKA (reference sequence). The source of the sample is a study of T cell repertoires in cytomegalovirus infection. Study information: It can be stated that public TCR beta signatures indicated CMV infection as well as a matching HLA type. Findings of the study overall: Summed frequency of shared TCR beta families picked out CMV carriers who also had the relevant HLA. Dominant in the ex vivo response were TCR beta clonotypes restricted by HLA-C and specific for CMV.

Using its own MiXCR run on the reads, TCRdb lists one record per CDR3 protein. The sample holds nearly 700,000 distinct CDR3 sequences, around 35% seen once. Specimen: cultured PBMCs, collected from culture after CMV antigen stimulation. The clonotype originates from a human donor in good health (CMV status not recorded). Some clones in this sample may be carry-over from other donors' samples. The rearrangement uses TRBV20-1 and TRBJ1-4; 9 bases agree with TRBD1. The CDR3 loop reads CSARPPGQGNLRGEKLFF. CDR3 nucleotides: TGCAGTGCTAGACCACCGGGACAGGGTAACCTACGGGGTGAAAAACTGTTTTTT.